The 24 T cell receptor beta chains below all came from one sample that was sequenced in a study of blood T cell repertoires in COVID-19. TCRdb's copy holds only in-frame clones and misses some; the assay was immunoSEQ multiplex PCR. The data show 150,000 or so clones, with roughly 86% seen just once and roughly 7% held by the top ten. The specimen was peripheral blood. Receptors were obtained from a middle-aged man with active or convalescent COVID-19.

The CDR3 DNA reads TGTGCCAGCAGAATAGCGGGAGGCCAGTACGAGCAGTACTTC. It yields the protein CASRIAGGQYEQYF. The chain is built from TRBV7-9 and TRBJ2-7; TRBD2 agrees at 10 bases. CDR3 size: 14 residues. With 6 bases clipped from V and 4 bases from J, the junction kept 6 bases outside the gene matches. Germline V lookup: CDR1 SEHNR, CDR2 FQNEAQ (reference sequence). Using reference TRBV7-9 and TRBJ2-7 for the parts outside the CDR3, the full variable domain is DTGVSQNPRHKITKRGQNVTFRCDPISEHNRLYWYRQTLGQGPEFLTYFQNEAQLEKSRLLSDRFSAERPKGSFSTLEIQRTEQGDSAMYLCASRIAGGQYEQYFGPGTRLTVT.

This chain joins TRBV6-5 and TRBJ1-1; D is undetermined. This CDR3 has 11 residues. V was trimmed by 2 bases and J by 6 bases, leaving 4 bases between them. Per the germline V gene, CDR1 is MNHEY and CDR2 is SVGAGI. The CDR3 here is CASSYRAEAFF. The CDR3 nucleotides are TGTGCCAGCAGTTACAGAGCTGAAGCTTTCTTT.

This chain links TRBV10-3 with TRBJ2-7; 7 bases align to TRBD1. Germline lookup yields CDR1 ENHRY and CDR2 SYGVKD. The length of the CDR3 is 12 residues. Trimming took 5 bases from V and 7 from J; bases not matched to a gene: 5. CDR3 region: CAISTQTGEQYF. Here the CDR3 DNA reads TGTGCCATCAGTACCCAGACAGGGGAGCAGTACTTC.

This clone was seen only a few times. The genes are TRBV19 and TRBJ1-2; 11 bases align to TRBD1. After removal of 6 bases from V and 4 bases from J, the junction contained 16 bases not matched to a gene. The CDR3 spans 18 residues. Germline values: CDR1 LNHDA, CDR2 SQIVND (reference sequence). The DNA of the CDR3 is TGTGCCAGTAGAAAGACGGCGGGACAGGGGGACGAGGGCTATGGCTACACCTTC. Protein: CASRKTAGQGDEGYGYTF.

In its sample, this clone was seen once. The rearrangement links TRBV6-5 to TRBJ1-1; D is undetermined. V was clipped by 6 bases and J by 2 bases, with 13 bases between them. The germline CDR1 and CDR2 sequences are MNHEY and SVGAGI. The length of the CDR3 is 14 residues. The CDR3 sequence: CASSDTTTNTEAFF. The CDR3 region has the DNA TGTGCCAGCAGCGATACGACAACAAACACTGAAGCTTTCTTT.

The CDR3 sequence is CASSYSLPGSGTYEQYF. The CDR3 DNA reads TGTGCCAGCAGTTACTCGCTTCCGGGATCCGGCACCTACGAGCAGTACTTC. The chain joins TRBV6-2 or TRBV6-3 to TRBJ2-7; a possible D gene is TRBD2 (5 bases). Germline V gives CDR1 MNHEY, CDR2 SVGEGT. The CDR3 runs 17 residues. Trimming pared 0 bases from V and 2 bases from J, leaving 17 bases between.

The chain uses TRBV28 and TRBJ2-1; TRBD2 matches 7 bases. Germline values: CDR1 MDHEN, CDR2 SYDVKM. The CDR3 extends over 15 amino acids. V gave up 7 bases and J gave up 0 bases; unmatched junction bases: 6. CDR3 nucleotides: TGTGCCAGCATGAGGGGCGGGAGCTCCTACAATGAGCAGTTCTTC. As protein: CASMRGGSSYNEQFF.

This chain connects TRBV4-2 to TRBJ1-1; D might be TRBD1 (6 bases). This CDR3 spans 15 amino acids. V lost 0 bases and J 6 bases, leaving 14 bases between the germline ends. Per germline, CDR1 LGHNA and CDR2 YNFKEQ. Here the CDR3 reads CASSQDAGATAEAFF. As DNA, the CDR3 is TGTGCCAGCAGCCAAGACGCGGGGGCGACGGCTGAAGCTTTCTTT.

In DNA, the CDR3 is TGCGCCAGCACCCCCACGTGGGGGCCAGAGACCCAGTACTTC. Translation: CASTPTWGPETQYF. This chain connects TRBV5-1 to TRBJ2-5; D might be TRBD1 (6 bases). The V gene lost 6 bases and the J gene lost 4 bases, with 16 bases spanning the gap. The CDR3 spans 14 residues. Looked up from germline, CDR1 is SGHRS and CDR2 is YFSETQ.

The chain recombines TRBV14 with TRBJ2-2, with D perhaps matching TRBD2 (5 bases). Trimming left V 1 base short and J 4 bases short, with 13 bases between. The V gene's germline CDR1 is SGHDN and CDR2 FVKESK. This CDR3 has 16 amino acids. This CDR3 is CASSQVRGWATGELFF. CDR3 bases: TGTGCCAGCAGCCAAGTGCGAGGGTGGGCCACCGGGGAGCTGTTTTTT.

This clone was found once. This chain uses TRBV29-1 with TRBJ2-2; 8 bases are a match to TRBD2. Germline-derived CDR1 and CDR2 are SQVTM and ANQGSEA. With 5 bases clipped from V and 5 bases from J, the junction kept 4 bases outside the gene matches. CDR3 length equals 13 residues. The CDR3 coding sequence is TGCAGCGTTCGACTAGCGCAGACCGGGGAGCTGTTTTTT. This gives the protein CSVRLAQTGELFF.

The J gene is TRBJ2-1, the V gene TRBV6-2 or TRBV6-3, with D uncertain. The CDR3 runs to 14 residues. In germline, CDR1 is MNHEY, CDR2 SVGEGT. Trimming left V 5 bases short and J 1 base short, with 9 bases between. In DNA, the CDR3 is TGTGCCAGCAGTGGCCAGTCGTCCTACAATGAGCAGTTCTTC. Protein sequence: CASSGQSSYNEQFF.

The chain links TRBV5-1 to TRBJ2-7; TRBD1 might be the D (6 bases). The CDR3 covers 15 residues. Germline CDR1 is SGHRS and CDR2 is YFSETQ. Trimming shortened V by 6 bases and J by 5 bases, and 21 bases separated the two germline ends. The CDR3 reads CASNNFGGEGNEQYF. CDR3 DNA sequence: TGCGCCAGCAACAATTTTGGGGGCGAGGGGAACGAGCAGTACTTC.

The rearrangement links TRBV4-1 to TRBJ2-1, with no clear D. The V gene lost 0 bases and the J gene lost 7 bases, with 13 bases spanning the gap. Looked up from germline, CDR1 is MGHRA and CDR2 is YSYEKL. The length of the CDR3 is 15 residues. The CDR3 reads CASSQDRASRNEQFF. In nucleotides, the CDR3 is TGCGCCAGCAGCCAAGATCGAGCGTCCCGGAATGAGCAGTTCTTC.

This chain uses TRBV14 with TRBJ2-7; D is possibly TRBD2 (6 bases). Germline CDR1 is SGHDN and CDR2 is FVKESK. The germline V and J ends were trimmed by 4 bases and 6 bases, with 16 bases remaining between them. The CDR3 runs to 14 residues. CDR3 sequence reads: CASSLSRAGREQYF. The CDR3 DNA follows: TGTGCCAGCAGCCTGAGTAGGGCGGGGCGCGAGCAGTACTTC.

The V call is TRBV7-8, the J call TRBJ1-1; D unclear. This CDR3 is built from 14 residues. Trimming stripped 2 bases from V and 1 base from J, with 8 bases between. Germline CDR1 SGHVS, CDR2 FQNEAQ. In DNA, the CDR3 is TGTGCCAGCAGCTTACGGCTAGGGAACACTGAAGCTTTCTTT. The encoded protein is CASSLRLGNTEAFF.

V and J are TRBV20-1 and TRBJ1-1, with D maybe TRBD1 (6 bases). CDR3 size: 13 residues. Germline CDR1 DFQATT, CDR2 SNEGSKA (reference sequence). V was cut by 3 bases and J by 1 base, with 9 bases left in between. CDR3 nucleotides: TGCAGTGCTAGTTGGACAGCGAACACTGAAGCTTTCTTT. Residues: CSASWTANTEAFF.

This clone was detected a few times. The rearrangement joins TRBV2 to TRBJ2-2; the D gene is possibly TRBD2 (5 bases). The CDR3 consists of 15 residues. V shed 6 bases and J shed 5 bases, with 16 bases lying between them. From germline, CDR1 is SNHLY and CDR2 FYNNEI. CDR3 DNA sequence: TGTGCCAGCAGCCTAGCCGACGCTGGGACCGGGGAGCTGTTTTTT. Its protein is CASSLADAGTGELFF. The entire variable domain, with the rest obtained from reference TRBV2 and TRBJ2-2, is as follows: EPEVTQTPSHQVTQMGQEVILRCVPISNHLYFYWYRQILGQKVEFLVSFYNNEISEKSEIFDDQFSVERPDGSNFTLKIRSTKLEDSAMYFCASSLADAGTGELFFGEGSRLTVL.

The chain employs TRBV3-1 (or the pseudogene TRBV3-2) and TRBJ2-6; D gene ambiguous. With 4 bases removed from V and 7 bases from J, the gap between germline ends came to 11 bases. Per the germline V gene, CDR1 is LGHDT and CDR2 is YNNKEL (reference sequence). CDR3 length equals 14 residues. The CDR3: CASSRQSSANVLTF. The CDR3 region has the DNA TGTGCCAGCAGCCGCCAGTCGTCCGCCAACGTCCTGACTTTC.

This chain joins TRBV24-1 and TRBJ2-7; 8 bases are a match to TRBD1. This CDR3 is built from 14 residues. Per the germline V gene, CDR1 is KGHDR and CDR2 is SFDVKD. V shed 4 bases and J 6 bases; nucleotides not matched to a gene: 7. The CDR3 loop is CATSEPTGAGEQYF. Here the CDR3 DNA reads TGTGCCACCAGTGAGCCGACAGGGGCGGGCGAGCAGTACTTC.

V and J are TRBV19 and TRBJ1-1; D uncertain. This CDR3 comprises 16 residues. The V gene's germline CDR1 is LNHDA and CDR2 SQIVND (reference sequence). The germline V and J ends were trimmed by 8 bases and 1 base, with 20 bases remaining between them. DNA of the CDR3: TGTGCCAGTTTCTCCCCCGGAGGGTGGCGGAACACTGAAGCTTTCTTT. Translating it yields CASFSPGGWRNTEAFF.

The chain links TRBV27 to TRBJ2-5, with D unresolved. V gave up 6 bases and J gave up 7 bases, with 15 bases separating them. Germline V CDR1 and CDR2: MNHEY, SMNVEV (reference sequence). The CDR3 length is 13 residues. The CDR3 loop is CASRMKPERTQYF. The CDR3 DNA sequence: TGTGCCAGCAGAATGAAGCCCGAGCGGACCCAGTACTTC.

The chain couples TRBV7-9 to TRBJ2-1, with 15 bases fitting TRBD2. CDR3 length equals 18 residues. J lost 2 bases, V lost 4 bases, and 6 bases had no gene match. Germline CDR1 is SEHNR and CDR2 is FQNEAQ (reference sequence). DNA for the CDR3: TGTGCCAGCAGCTCTCCTTGGACTAGCGGGGGGGCCTACAATGAGCAGTTCTTC. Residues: CASSSPWTSGGAYNEQFF. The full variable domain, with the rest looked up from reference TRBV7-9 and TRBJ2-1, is DTGVSQNPRHKITKRGQNVTFRCDPISEHNRLYWYRQTLGQGPEFLTYFQNEAQLEKSRLLSDRFSAERPKGSFSTLEIQRTEQGDSAMYLCASSSPWTSGGAYNEQFFGPGTRLTVL.

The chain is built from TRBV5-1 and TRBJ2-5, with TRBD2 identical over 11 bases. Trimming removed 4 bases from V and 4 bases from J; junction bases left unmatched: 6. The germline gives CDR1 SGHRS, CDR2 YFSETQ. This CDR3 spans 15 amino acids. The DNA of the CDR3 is TGCGCCAGCAGCCAACTAGCGGGAGTTCTAGAGACCCAGTACTTC. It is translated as CASSQLAGVLETQYF.